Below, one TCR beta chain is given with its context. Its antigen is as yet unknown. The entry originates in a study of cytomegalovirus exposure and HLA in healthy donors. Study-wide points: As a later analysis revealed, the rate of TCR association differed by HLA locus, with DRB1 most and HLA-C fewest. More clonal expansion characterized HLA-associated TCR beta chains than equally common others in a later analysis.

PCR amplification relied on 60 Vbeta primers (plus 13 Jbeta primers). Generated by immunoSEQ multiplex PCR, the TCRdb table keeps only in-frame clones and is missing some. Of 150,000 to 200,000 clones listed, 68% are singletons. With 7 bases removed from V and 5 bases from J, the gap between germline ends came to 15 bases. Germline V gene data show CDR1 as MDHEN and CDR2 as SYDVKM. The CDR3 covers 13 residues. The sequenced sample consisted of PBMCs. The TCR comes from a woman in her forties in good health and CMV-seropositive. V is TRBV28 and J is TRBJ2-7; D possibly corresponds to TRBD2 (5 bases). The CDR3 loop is CASTPGMVHEQYF. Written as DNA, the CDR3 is TGTGCCAGCACCCCGGGGATGGTCCACGAGCAGTACTTC.